A single sample is the source of the 13 T cell receptor beta chains below, sequenced in a study of blood T cell repertoires in COVID-19. Libraries were prepared by immunoSEQ multiplex PCR; TCRdb keeps only in-frame clonotypes and omits some of them. This repertoire shows some 100,000 clones, approximately 92% found once; its top ten account for approximately 5.8%. Sequencing used peripheral blood. The receptors were sampled from a man aged 50-60 years with active COVID-19.

This chain links TRBV7-2 with TRBJ2-1, with a tentative D call TRBD1 (5 bases). The CDR3 has 17 amino acids. Germline V CDR1 and CDR2: SGHTA, FQGNSA. Trimming shortened V by 0 bases and J by 0 bases, and 12 bases separated the two germline ends. The CDR3 reads CASSLASAGRSYNEQFF. The DNA of the CDR3 is TGTGCCAGCAGCTTAGCGTCGGCAGGGCGCTCCTACAATGAGCAGTTCTTC.

V and J are TRBV4-1 and TRBJ1-3; the match to TRBD1 covers 10 bases. V shed 4 bases and J 0 bases; nucleotides not matched to a gene: 15. The germline CDR1 and CDR2 sequences are MGHRA and YSYEKL. The CDR3 runs to 20 residues. The CDR3 DNA reads as TGCGCCAGCAGCCCGGGCCGGGACAGGGGAACCCGGAGCTCTGGAAACACCATATATTTT. It translates to CASSPGRDRGTRSSGNTIYF.

The V gene is TRBV5-1, the J gene TRBJ2-7, with TRBD2 identical over 12 bases. CDR3 length equals 15 residues. Per germline, CDR1 SGHRS and CDR2 YFSETQ. The trim removed 5 bases at V and 0 bases at J, leaving 3 bases unmatched. CDR3 residues: CASSMTSGSSYEQYF. The CDR3 nucleotides are TGCGCCAGCAGTATGACTAGCGGGAGCTCCTACGAGCAGTACTTC.

The rearrangement joins TRBV10-3 to TRBJ1-3; D unclear. The CDR3 covers 15 residues. Germline V gene lookup returns CDR1 ENHRY and CDR2 SYGVKD. V lost 4 bases and J lost 0, with 10 bases in between. This CDR3 is CAISVRGTSGNTIYF. The CDR3 bases are TGTGCCATCAGTGTTCGGGGAACCTCTGGAAACACCATATATTTT.

The rearrangement links TRBV5-1 to TRBJ2-3; TRBD1 aligns across 8 bases. Germline CDR1 is SGHRS and CDR2 is YFSETQ. The CDR3 runs 14 residues. Trimming removed 4 bases from V and 7 bases from J; junction bases left unmatched: 8. CDR3 in amino acids: CASSVTGEGNTQYF. As DNA, the CDR3 is TGCGCCAGCAGCGTGACAGGGGAAGGTAATACGCAGTATTTT.

The chain joins TRBV18 to TRBJ1-1; maybe TRBD1 (5 bases). CDR3 size: 15 residues. Germline V CDR1 and CDR2: KGHSH, LQKENI. V was shortened by 0 bases and J by 4 bases, with 12 bases between the two germline ends. The CDR3 DNA sequence: TGTGCCAGCTCACCACCCGGTCTCCAGGGCACTGAAGCTTTCTTT. Its translation is CASSPPGLQGTEAFF.

This clone was counted a single time. The chain carries TRBV11-1 and TRBJ1-2; TRBD1 is a possible D gene (5 bases). The CDR3 contains 13 residues. Deletions cut 4 bases from V and 4 bases from J, with 10 bases between. In germline, CDR1 is SGHAT, CDR2 FQDESV (reference sequence). Written as DNA, the CDR3 is TGTGCCAGCAGCTCGCAGGGCCTCTATGGCTACACCTTC. Its translation is CASSSQGLYGYTF.

V is TRBV28 and J is TRBJ1-2; D is perhaps TRBD1 (6 bases). Germline V CDR1 and CDR2: MDHEN, SYDVKM. There are 13 residues in the CDR3. Trimming stripped 3 bases from V and 5 bases from J, with 10 bases between. The CDR3 nucleotides read TGTGCCAGCAGTTTGACAGGAGATTATGGCTACACCTTC. Amino acids: CASSLTGDYGYTF.

The V gene is TRBV5-1, the J gene TRBJ2-3, with 10 bases aligning to TRBD2. The CDR3 is made up of 18 amino acids. V dropped 4 bases and J dropped 0; count of bases not matched to a gene: 11. CDR1 and CDR2 (germline): SGHRS, YFSETQ. The CDR3 nucleotides are TGCGCCAGCAGCCTGCAGACTAGCGGGTCTCTAAGCACAGATACGCAGTATTTT. Amino acid sequence: CASSLQTSGSLSTDTQYF.

The chain employs TRBV7-2 and TRBJ1-2; 8 positions match TRBD1. The germline V gene has CDR1 SGHTA and CDR2 FQGNSA. The length of the CDR3 is 15 residues. V shed 5 bases, J shed 4 bases, and the junction held 9 bases outside the gene matches. The CDR3 loop reads CASSPPPGTGYGYTF. Here the CDR3 DNA reads TGTGCCAGCAGCCCTCCCCCCGGGACAGGCTATGGCTACACCTTC.

V usage is TRBV19 and J usage is TRBJ2-1; 9 nucleotides align to TRBD2. The CDR3 spans 17 residues. In germline, CDR1 is LNHDA, CDR2 SQIVND (reference sequence). The trim removed 5 bases at V and 0 bases at J, leaving 8 bases unmatched. CDR3 in amino acids: CASSPGLAWSSYNEQFF. DNA of the CDR3: TGTGCCAGTAGTCCTGGACTAGCGTGGAGCTCCTACAATGAGCAGTTCTTC.

The chain employs TRBV6-2 or TRBV6-3 and TRBJ1-4; TRBD1 matches 8 bases. The CDR3 totals 16 residues. V lost 5 bases and J lost 3; bases outside the gene matches: 8. CDR1 MNHEY and CDR2 SVGEGT come from the germline V gene. The CDR3 protein is CASSHMQGAANEKLFF. The CDR3, as DNA: TGTGCCAGCAGTCATATGCAGGGGGCTGCTAATGAAAAACTGTTTTTT.

The V call is TRBV3-1 (or the pseudogene TRBV3-2), the J call TRBJ1-5; D is unresolved. V lost 0 bases and J lost 6, with 12 bases in between. Germline V lookup: CDR1 LGHDT, CDR2 YNNKEL (reference sequence). The CDR3 length is 15 residues. CDR3 loop: CASSQDGPGFQPQHF. The CDR3 region has the DNA TGTGCCAGCAGCCAAGATGGGCCAGGTTTTCAGCCCCAGCATTTT.